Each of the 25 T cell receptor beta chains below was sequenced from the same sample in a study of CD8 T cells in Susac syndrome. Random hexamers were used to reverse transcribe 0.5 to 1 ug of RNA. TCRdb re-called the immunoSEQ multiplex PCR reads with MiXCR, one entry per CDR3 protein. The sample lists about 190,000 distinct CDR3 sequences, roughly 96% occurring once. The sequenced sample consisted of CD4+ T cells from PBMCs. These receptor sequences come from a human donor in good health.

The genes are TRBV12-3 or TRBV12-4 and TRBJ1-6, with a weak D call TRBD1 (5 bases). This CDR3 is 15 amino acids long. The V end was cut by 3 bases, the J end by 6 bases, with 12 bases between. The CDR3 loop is CASSFTGTPNSPLHF. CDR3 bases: TGTGCCAGCAGTTTTACGGGGACCCCTAATTCACCCCTCCACTTT.

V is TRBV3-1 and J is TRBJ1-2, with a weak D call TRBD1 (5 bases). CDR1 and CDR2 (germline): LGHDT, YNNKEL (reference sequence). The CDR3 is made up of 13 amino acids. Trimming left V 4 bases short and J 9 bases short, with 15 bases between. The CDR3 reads CASSPEGDRSYTF. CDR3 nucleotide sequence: TGTGCCAGCAGCCCTGAAGGGGATCGGAGCTACACCTTC. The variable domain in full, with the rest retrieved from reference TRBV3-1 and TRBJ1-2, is DTAVSQTPKYLVTQMGNDKSIKCEQNLGHDTMYWYKQDSKKFLKIMFSYNNKELIINETVPNRFSPKSPDKAHLNLHINSLELGDSAVYFCASSPEGDRSYTFGSGTRLTVV.

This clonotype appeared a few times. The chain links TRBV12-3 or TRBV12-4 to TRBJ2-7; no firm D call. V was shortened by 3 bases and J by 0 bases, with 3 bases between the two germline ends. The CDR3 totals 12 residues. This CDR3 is CASSFDSYEQYV. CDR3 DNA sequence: TGTGCCAGCAGTTTCGACTCCTACGAGCAGTACGTC.

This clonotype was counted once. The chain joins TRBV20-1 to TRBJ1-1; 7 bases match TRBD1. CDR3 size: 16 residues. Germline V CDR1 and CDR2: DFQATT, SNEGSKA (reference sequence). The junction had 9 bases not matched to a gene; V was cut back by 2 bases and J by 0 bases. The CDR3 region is CSARSIRDRMNTEAFF. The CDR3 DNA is TGCAGTGCTAGATCCATAAGGGACAGAATGAACACTGAAGCTTTCTTT.

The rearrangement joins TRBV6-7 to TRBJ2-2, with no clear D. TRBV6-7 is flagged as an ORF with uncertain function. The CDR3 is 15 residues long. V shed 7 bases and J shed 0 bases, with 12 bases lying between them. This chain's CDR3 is CASILGFANTGELFF. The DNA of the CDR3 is TGTGCCAGCATCCTGGGGTTCGCGAACACCGGGGAGCTGTTTTTT.

The CDR3 spells CASSQDRREYNEQFF. The CDR3 nucleotides are TGCGCCAGCAGCCAAGATCGGCGGGAATACAATGAGCAGTTCTTC. This chain uses TRBV4-1 with TRBJ2-1; possibly TRBD2 for D (6 bases). V was clipped by 0 bases and J by 4 bases, with 10 bases between them. Germline values: CDR1 MGHRA, CDR2 YSYEKL. The CDR3 consists of 15 residues.

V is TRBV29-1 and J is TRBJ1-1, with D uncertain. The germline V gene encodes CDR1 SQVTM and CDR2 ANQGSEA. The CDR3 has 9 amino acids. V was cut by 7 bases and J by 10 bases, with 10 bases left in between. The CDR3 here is CSDGGGAFF. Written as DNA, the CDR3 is TGCAGCGACGGAGGAGGAGCTTTCTTT.

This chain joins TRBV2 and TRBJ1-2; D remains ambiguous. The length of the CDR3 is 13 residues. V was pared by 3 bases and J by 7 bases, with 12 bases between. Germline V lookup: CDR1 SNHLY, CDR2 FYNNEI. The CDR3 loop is CASSDTRAAGYTF. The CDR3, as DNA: TGTGCCAGCAGTGACACAAGGGCAGCTGGCTACACCTTC. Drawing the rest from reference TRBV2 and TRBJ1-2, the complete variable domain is EPEVTQTPSHQVTQMGQEVILRCVPISNHLYFYWYRQILGQKVEFLVSFYNNEISEKSEIFDDQFSVERPDGSNFTLKIRSTKLEDSAMYFCASSDTRAAGYTFGSGTRLTVV.

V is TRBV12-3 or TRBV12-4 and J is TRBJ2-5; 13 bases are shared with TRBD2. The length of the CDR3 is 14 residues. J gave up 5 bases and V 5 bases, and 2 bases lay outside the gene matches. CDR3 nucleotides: TGTGCCAGCAGTCCGACTAGCGGGAGGGAGACCCAGTACTTC. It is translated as CASSPTSGRETQYF.

DNA for the CDR3: TGTGCCAGCACACCGGACAGTATAAACACCGGGGAGCTGTTTTTT. It translates to CASTPDSINTGELFF. The chain employs TRBV12-3 or TRBV12-4 and TRBJ2-2, with a tentative D call TRBD1 (6 bases). The CDR3 runs 15 residues. Between the trimmed V and J ends, which lost 7 bases and 2 bases, there was a span of 14 bases.

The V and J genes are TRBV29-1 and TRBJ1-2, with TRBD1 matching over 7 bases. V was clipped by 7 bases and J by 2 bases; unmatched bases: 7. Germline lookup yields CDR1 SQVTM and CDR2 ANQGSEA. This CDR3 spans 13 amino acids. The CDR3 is CSAGDSPNYGYTF. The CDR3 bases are TGCAGCGCCGGGGACAGTCCCAACTATGGCTACACCTTC.

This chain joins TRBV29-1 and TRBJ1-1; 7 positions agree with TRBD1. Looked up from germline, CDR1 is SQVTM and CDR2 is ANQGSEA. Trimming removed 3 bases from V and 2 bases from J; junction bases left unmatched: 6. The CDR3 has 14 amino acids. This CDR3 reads CSVDDRASNTEAFF. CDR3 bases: TGCAGCGTTGATGACAGGGCATCCAACACTGAAGCTTTCTTT.

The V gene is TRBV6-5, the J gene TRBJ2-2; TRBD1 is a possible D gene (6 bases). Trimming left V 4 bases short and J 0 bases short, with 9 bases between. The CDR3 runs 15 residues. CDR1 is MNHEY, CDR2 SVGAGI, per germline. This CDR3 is CASSWDTANTGELFF. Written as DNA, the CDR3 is TGTGCCAGCAGTTGGGACACCGCGAACACCGGGGAGCTGTTTTTT.

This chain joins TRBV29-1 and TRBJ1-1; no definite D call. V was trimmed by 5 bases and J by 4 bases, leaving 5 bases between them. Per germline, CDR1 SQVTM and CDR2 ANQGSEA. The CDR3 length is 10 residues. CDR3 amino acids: CSVKSTEAFF. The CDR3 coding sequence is TGCAGCGTTAAGTCCACTGAAGCTTTCTTT.

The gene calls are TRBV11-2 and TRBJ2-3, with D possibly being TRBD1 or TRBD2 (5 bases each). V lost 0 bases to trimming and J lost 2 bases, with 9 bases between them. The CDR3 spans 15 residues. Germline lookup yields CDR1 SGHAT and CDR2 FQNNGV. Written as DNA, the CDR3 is TGTGCCAGCAGCTTAGATCCGGGGCACACAGATACGCAGTATTTT. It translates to CASSLDPGHTDTQYF.

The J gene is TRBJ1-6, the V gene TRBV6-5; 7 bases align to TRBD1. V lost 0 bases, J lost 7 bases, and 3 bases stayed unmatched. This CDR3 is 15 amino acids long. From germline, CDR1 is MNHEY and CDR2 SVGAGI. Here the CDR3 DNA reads TGTGCCAGCAGTTACTCTCCGGGACAGAATTCACCCCTCCACTTT. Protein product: CASSYSPGQNSPLHF.

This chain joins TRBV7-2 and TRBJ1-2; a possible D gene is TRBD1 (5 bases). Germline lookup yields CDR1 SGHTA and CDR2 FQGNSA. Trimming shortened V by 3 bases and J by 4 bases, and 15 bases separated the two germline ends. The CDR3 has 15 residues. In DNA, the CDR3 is TGTGCCAGCAGCTTCGGGACCCAAGAATTCTATGGCTACACCTTC. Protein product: CASSFGTQEFYGYTF.

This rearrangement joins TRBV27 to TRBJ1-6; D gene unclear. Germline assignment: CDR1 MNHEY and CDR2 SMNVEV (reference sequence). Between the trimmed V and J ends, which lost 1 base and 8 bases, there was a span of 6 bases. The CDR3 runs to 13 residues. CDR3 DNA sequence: TGTGCCAGCAGTTTATGGCCAGATTCACCCCTCCACTTT. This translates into CASSLWPDSPLHF.

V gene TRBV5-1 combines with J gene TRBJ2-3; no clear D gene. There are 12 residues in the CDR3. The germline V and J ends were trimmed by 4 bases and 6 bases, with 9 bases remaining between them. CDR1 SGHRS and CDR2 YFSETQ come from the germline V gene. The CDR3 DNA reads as TGCGCCAGCAGCCACGGGCCGGATACGCAGTATTTT. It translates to CASSHGPDTQYF.

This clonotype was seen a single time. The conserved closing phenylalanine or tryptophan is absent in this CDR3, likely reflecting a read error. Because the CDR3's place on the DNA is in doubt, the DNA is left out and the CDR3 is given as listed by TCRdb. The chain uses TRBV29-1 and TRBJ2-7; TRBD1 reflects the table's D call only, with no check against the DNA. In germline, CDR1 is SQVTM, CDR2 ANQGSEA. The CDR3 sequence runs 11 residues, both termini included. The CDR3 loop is CLVEGPGKIAI.

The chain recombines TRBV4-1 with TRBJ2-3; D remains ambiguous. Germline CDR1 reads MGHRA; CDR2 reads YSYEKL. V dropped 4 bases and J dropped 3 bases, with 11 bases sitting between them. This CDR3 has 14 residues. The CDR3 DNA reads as TGCGCCAGCAGCCGGGCGTTCGTGACAGATACGCAGTATTTT. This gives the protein CASSRAFVTDTQYF.

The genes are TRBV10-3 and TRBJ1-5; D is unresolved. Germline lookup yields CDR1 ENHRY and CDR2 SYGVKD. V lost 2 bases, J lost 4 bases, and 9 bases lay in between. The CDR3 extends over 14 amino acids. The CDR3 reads CAISEERGNQPQHF. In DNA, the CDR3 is TGTGCCATCAGTGAGGAACGAGGGAATCAGCCCCAGCATTTT.

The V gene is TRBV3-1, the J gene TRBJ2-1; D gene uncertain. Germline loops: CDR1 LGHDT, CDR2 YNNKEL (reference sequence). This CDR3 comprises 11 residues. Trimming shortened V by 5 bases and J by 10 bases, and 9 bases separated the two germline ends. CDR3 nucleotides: TGTGCCAGCAGCAACGGTCAAGAGCAGTTCTTC. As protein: CASSNGQEQFF.

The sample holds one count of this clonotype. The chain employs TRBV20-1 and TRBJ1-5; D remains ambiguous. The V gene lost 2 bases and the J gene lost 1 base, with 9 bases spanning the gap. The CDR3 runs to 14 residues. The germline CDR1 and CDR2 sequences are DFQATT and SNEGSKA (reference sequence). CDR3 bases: TGCAGTGCTAGAACGACTTCGAGCAATCAGCCCCAGCATTTT. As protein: CSARTTSSNQPQHF.

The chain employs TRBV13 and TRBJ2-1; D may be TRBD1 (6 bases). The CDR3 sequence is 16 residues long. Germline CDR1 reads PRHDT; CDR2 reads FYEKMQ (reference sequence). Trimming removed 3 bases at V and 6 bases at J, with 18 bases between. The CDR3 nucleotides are TGTGCCAGCAGCTTCGGCGATGGGGGCGTCATCAATGAGCAGTTCTTC. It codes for CASSFGDGGVINEQFF.